The next 26 T cell receptor beta chains were all read from a single sample in a study of control samples from healthy donors and cancer patients. Repertoires were generated with immunoSEQ multiplex PCR, while TCRdb's copy carries only in-frame clones and drops some. There are 100,000 to 150,000 clones in the sample; under 90% occur only once, and about 7.6% lies in the top ten. The sequenced sample was PBMCs. Receptors originate from a man aged 45-65 years with head and neck cancer.

The genes are TRBV27 and TRBJ2-6; D remains unclear. Between the trimmed V and J ends, which lost 10 bases and 4 bases, there was a span of 17 bases. The CDR3 runs to 15 residues. In germline, CDR1 is MNHEY, CDR2 SMNVEV (reference sequence). CDR3 protein: CATALIGSGANVLTF. The CDR3 DNA is TGTGCCACCGCCCTCATCGGGTCCGGGGCCAACGTCCTGACTTTC.

This clone was found once. The chain uses TRBV4-2 and TRBJ1-3; 7 bases agree with TRBD1. The CDR3 runs 17 residues. Unmatched junction bases numbered 5, after V lost 0 bases and J lost 0 bases. Germline CDR1 is LGHNA and CDR2 is YNFKEQ. CDR3 residues: CASSQDTRGGSGNTIYF. Written as DNA, the CDR3 is TGTGCCAGCAGCCAAGATACCAGGGGGGGCTCTGGAAACACCATATATTTT.

The rearrangement uses TRBV11-2 and TRBJ1-6; the D is unclear. V was shortened by 4 bases and J by 9 bases, with 16 bases between the two germline ends. Germline CDR1 reads SGHAT; CDR2 reads FQNNGV. This CDR3 is 15 amino acids long. Here the CDR3 reads CASSSQSHWSSPLHF. CDR3 bases: TGTGCCAGCAGCTCCCAATCGCATTGGAGTTCACCCCTCCACTTT. The full variable domain, in which reference TRBV11-2 and TRBJ1-6 provide the parts outside the CDR3, is EAGVAQSPRYKIIEKRQSVAFWCNPISGHATLYWYQQILGQGPKLLIQFQNNGVVDDSQLPKDRFSAERLKGVDSTLKIQPAKLEDSAVYLCASSSQSHWSSPLHFGNGTRLTVT.

The chain couples TRBV14 to TRBJ1-3; D is possibly TRBD1 (6 bases). Trimming removed 4 bases from V and 0 bases from J, with 7 bases in between. Germline-derived CDR1 and CDR2 are SGHDN and FVKESK. The length of the CDR3 is 14 residues. The CDR3 sequence: CASSRTASGNTIYF. The DNA for the CDR3 is TGTGCCAGCAGCCGGACAGCCTCTGGAAACACCATATATTTT.

This chain joins TRBV28 and TRBJ2-1; 10 nucleotides line up with TRBD2. The CDR3 runs to 18 residues. V gave up 5 bases and J gave up 2 bases; unmatched junction bases: 12. Looked up from germline, CDR1 is MDHEN and CDR2 is SYDVKM. The CDR3 sequence: CASSLPLAGSGAYNEQFF. CDR3 nucleotides: TGTGCCAGCAGTCTCCCACTAGCGGGAAGCGGAGCCTACAATGAGCAGTTCTTC.

The chain links TRBV28 to TRBJ2-1, with TRBD2 identical over 7 bases. After removal of 11 bases from V and 9 bases from J, the junction contained 13 bases not matched to a gene. The CDR3 is 13 amino acids. The germline V gene has CDR1 MDHEN and CDR2 SYDVKM. CDR3 DNA sequence: TGTGCCTTAGGTTGGGTGGGAGGGGCTGAGCAGTTCTTC. This translates into CALGWVGGAEQFF.

The chain uses TRBV18 and TRBJ1-5, with D maybe TRBD1 (6 bases). Trimming took off 5 bases at V and 1 base at J, with 12 bases between the two ends. Germline V gives CDR1 KGHSH, CDR2 LQKENI. The CDR3 covers 15 residues. CDR3 sequence reads: CASSTGWGSNQPQHF. The CDR3 DNA follows: TGTGCCAGCTCAACAGGGTGGGGGAGCAATCAGCCCCAGCATTTT.

The chain couples TRBV20-1 to TRBJ2-1; D may be TRBD2 (5 bases). This CDR3 is 11 amino acids long. The V end was cut by 6 bases, the J end by 6 bases, with 9 bases between. Germline CDR1 DFQATT, CDR2 SNEGSKA (reference sequence). The CDR3 spells CSATRRNEQFF. CDR3 in DNA: TGCAGTGCAACTAGACGCAATGAGCAGTTCTTC.

J is TRBJ1-2 and V is TRBV25-1; no clear D gene. This CDR3 contains 14 residues. The V gene lost 6 bases and the J gene lost 1 base, with 12 bases spanning the gap. CDR1 MGHDK and CDR2 SYGVNS come from the germline V gene. The CDR3 nucleotides are TGTGCCAGCAGCCCGGGTCCGTTTAACTATGGCTACACCTTC. This sequence encodes CASSPGPFNYGYTF.

V and J are TRBV11-2 and TRBJ2-5; a weak D match, TRBD1 (5 bases). The ends were cut back, 5 bases at V and 2 bases at J, with 9 bases in the middle. The CDR3 sequence is 13 residues long. Germline loops: CDR1 SGHAT, CDR2 FQNNGV. The chain's CDR3 is CASSGATQETQYF. The CDR3 DNA reads as TGTGCCAGCAGCGGGGCCACGCAAGAGACCCAGTACTTC.

The chain recombines TRBV6-5 with TRBJ2-1; D gene unclear. V dropped 4 bases and J dropped 1 base, with 14 bases sitting between them. The length of the CDR3 is 16 residues. From germline, CDR1 is MNHEY and CDR2 SVGAGI. The CDR3 coding sequence is TGTGCCAGCAGTTTAACGCGGTTGTCTTCCTACAATGAGCAGTTCTTC. Translating it yields CASSLTRLSSYNEQFF.

V usage is TRBV30 and J usage is TRBJ2-2, with D possibly TRBD2 on 7 matching bases. Germline CDR1 is GTSNPN and CDR2 is SVGIG (reference sequence). V gave up 8 bases and J gave up 7 bases, with 17 bases separating them. The CDR3 loop spans 13 amino acids. The CDR3 loop reads CATLGGAIGELFF. Here the CDR3 DNA reads TGTGCCACCTTAGGGGGGGCAATCGGGGAGCTGTTTTTT.

The table lists this clone with a count of one. The chain is built from TRBV10-2 and TRBJ2-1; 12 nucleotides agree with TRBD2. This CDR3 is built from 14 residues. Per the germline V gene, CDR1 is WSHSY and CDR2 is SAAADI. The J segment lost 9 bases and the V segment lost 7 bases, leaving 7 bases of the junction unmatched. The DNA for the CDR3 is TGCGCCAGCACTAGCGGGAGGGCCCCAGGTGAGCAGTTCTTC. Its protein is CASTSGRAPGEQFF.

The chain carries TRBV28 and TRBJ1-5; TRBD1 might be the D (5 bases). The CDR3 spans 16 residues. V was clipped by 7 bases and J by 2 bases, with 18 bases between them. CDR1 is MDHEN and CDR2 is SYDVKM in the germline V gene. Here the CDR3 reads CASIPEGRGRNQPQHF. CDR3 in DNA: TGTGCCAGCATTCCCGAAGGAAGGGGCCGCAATCAGCCCCAGCATTTT.

The chain recombines TRBV18 with TRBJ2-7, with D uncertain. Germline CDR1 is KGHSH and CDR2 is LQKENI. Between the trimmed V and J ends, which lost 4 bases and 1 base, there was a span of 14 bases. The length of the CDR3 is 15 residues. CDR3 amino acids: CASSQIAKASYEQYF. CDR3 sequence (DNA): TGTGCCAGCTCACAGATAGCCAAAGCATCCTACGAGCAGTACTTC. The whole variable domain, filled in from reference TRBV18 and TRBJ2-7, reads NAGVMQNPRHLVRRRGQEARLRCSPMKGHSHVYWYRQLPEEGLKFMVYLQKENIIDESGMPKERFSAEFPKEGPSILRIQQVVRGDSAAYFCASSQIAKASYEQYFGPGTRLTVT.

This clone was seen a single time. The rearrangement uses TRBV7-9 and TRBJ2-7; unclear D gene. CDR3 length: 16 amino acids. The germline gives CDR1 SEHNR, CDR2 FQNEAQ (reference sequence). Trimming removed 5 bases from V and 0 bases from J, with 17 bases in between. The DNA for the CDR3 is TGTGCCAGCAGCCCGAGGAGCCAAACCAGCTCCTACGAGCAGTACTTC. It yields the protein CASSPRSQTSSYEQYF. Complete variable domain (other parts from reference TRBV7-9 and TRBJ2-7): DTGVSQNPRHKITKRGQNVTFRCDPISEHNRLYWYRQTLGQGPEFLTYFQNEAQLEKSRLLSDRFSAERPKGSFSTLEIQRTEQGDSAMYLCASSPRSQTSSYEQYFGPGTRLTVT.

This chain joins TRBV4-1 and TRBJ2-1; D gene ambiguous. CDR3 length equals 12 residues. Germline-derived CDR1 and CDR2 are MGHRA and YSYEKL. V was cut by 3 bases and J by 7 bases, with 7 bases left in between. The CDR3 sequence is CASSQGRNEQFF. The CDR3 region has the DNA TGCGCCAGCAGCCAGGGCCGAAATGAGCAGTTCTTC.

The chain has TRBV6-5 and TRBJ2-7; D is ambiguous. The CDR3 is 11 amino acids. V was shortened by 6 bases and J by 1 base, with 4 bases between the two germline ends. Germline lookup yields CDR1 MNHEY and CDR2 SVGAGI. The chain's CDR3 is CASRQSYEQYF. The CDR3 region has the DNA TGTGCCAGCAGGCAGTCCTACGAGCAGTACTTC.

This clone was seen a handful of times. This sequence joins TRBV19 and TRBJ1-1; no firm D call. The CDR3 covers 13 residues. Germline V gene lookup returns CDR1 LNHDA and CDR2 SQIVND (reference sequence). V was trimmed by 6 bases and J by 2 bases, leaving 10 bases between them. In nucleotides, the CDR3 is TGTGCCAGTAGCTCACAGAGTAACACTGAAGCTTTCTTT. Encoded protein: CASSSQSNTEAFF.

The chain joins TRBV6-5 to TRBJ2-1; D may be TRBD2 (6 bases). The CDR3 has 14 residues. Trimming removed 6 bases from V and 3 bases from J, with 12 bases in between. Germline assignment: CDR1 MNHEY and CDR2 SVGAGI. The CDR3 coding sequence is TGTGCCAGCAGCCGGGACTTCTACTACAATGAGCAGTTCTTC. Residues: CASSRDFYYNEQFF.

J is TRBJ1-2 and V is TRBV21-1. TRBV21-1 is a pseudogene. The CDR3 totals 15 residues. Written as DNA, the CDR3 is TGTGCCAGCAGCAAAGAGGTAGGGAGTGGCCCTGGCTACACCTTC. This sequence encodes CASSKEVGSGPGYTF.

This clone was seen more than once but under ten times. The gene calls are TRBV7-9 and TRBJ1-2; no firm D call. V lost 1 base, J lost 8 bases, and 8 bases lay in between. Germline loops: CDR1 SEHNR, CDR2 FQNEAQ (reference sequence). The CDR3 extends over 12 amino acids. In DNA, the CDR3 is TGTGCCAGCAGCTTAGTGGGAGAAGGCTACACCTTC. Protein product: CASSLVGEGYTF.

J is TRBJ2-3 and V is TRBV10-2, with TRBD2 matching over 11 bases. Germline trimming cut 2 bases from V and 3 bases from J; bases unmatched to any gene: 10. The length of the CDR3 is 18 residues. The germline V gene has CDR1 WSHSY and CDR2 SAAADI. The CDR3 region is CASSEGLGTSGRTDTQYF. For the CDR3, the DNA is TGCGCCAGCAGTGAGGGGTTGGGGACTAGCGGTAGGACAGATACGCAGTATTTT.

CDR3 in DNA: TGTGCCAGCAGTCCTCAGGGTCCCTCCTACGAGCAGTACTTC. Its protein is CASSPQGPSYEQYF. V is TRBV7-9 and J is TRBJ2-7; D is perhaps TRBD1 (5 bases). CDR1 and CDR2 (germline): SEHNR, FQNEAQ (reference sequence). This CDR3 spans 14 amino acids. V lost 6 bases and J 0 bases, leaving 12 bases between the germline ends. The full variable domain, its missing parts supplied by reference TRBV7-9 and TRBJ2-7, is DTGVSQNPRHKITKRGQNVTFRCDPISEHNRLYWYRQTLGQGPEFLTYFQNEAQLEKSRLLSDRFSAERPKGSFSTLEIQRTEQGDSAMYLCASSPQGPSYEQYFGPGTRLTVT.

The chain recombines TRBV7-9 with TRBJ2-7, with 8 positions matching TRBD2. Looked up from germline, CDR1 is SEHNR and CDR2 is FQNEAQ (reference sequence). V was clipped by 5 bases and J by 2 bases; unmatched bases: 5. This CDR3 contains 14 residues. CDR3 in amino acids: CASSLSGIAYEQYF. CDR3 DNA sequence: TGTGCCAGCAGCCTTAGCGGGATCGCCTACGAGCAGTACTTC.

The chain combines TRBV29-1 with TRBJ2-1; 9 bases align to TRBD2. Germline V gene data show CDR1 as SQVTM and CDR2 as ANQGSEA. V lost 3 bases to trimming and J lost 1 base; unmatched junction nucleotides: 22. The CDR3 is 21 residues long. CDR3 sequence: CSVEREGSPTPLSRSYNEQFF. The CDR3 DNA reads TGCAGCGTTGAGCGGGAGGGCTCTCCTACCCCCCTCAGTAGATCCTACAATGAGCAGTTCTTC.